The rows below give T cell receptor beta chains drawn from one sample of a study of blood T cell repertoires in COVID-19. TCRdb's table, derived via immunoSEQ multiplex PCR, lists solely in-frame clones and lacks some. The sample comprises about 120,000 clones, around 89% of which are singletons, and approximately 3.9% rests with the top ten. The sequencing input was peripheral blood. All receptors derive from a woman aged 55-69 years with COVID-19, enrolled during active disease. The CDR3 runs from the conserved cysteine through the conserved F or W. Fields, in order: J gene, clone size, V gene, D gene, CDR3 protein, CDR3 DNA. The D gene is left open where the match is weak. Not all rows give a size; the values are once, few, many and, for expanded clones, a class.

j_gene: TRBJ1-2
abundance: .
v_gene: TRBV28
d_gene: TRBD1
CDR3aa: CASSFLPDRGNGYTF
CDR3nt: TGTGCCAGCAGCTTTTTGCCTGACAGGGGGAATGGCTACACCTTC

j_gene: TRBJ1-1
abundance: .
v_gene: TRBV6-2/TRBV6-3
d_gene: TRBD1
CDR3aa: CASSGTGGRSTEAFF
CDR3nt: TGTGCCAGCAGTGGGACAGGGGGTAGAAGCACTGAAGCTTTCTTT

j_gene: TRBJ2-2
abundance: .
v_gene: TRBV13
d_gene: .
CDR3aa: CASSAGANTGELFF
CDR3nt: TGTGCCAGCTCCGCGGGCGCGAACACCGGGGAGCTGTTTTTT

j_gene: TRBJ1-1
abundance: .
v_gene: TRBV15
d_gene: TRBD1
CDR3aa: CATSRSGQGRGTEAFF
CDR3nt: TGTGCCACCAGCAGATCGGGACAGGGAAGGGGCACTGAAGCTTTCTTT

j_gene: TRBJ2-7
abundance: .
v_gene: TRBV19
d_gene: TRBD1
CDR3aa: CASSAPTGPYEQYF
CDR3nt: TGTGCCAGTAGTGCCCCGACAGGGCCCTACGAGCAGTACTTC

j_gene: TRBJ2-3
abundance: .
v_gene: TRBV6-5
d_gene: TRBD1
CDR3aa: CASSSGQTDTQYF
CDR3nt: TGTGCCAGCAGTTCGGGACAGACAGATACGCAGTATTTT

j_gene: TRBJ2-2
abundance: .
v_gene: TRBV6-6
d_gene: .
CDR3aa: CASSYSGGRTGELFF
CDR3nt: TGTGCCAGCAGTTACTCGGGGGGGCGTACCGGGGAGCTGTTTTTT

j_gene: TRBJ2-7
abundance: .
v_gene: TRBV28
d_gene: TRBD1
CDR3aa: CASRKQGTGSYEQYF
CDR3nt: TGTGCCAGCAGGAAACAGGGGACAGGTTCCTACGAGCAGTACTTC

j_gene: TRBJ2-2
abundance: .
v_gene: TRBV5-5
d_gene: TRBD2
CDR3aa: CASSRRLAVSTGELFF
CDR3nt: TGTGCCAGCAGCCGGAGACTAGCGGTATCCACCGGGGAGCTGTTTTTT

j_gene: TRBJ2-6
abundance: .
v_gene: TRBV7-2
d_gene: .
CDR3aa: CASSFSSSGANVLTF
CDR3nt: TGTGCCAGCAGCTTTAGCAGCTCTGGGGCCAACGTCCTGACTTTC

j_gene: TRBJ2-7
abundance: .
v_gene: TRBV12-5
d_gene: .
CDR3aa: CASGLVLNRQAQYF
CDR3nt: TGTGCTAGTGGTTTGGTACTTAACAGGCAGGCGCAGTACTTC

j_gene: TRBJ2-6
abundance: .
v_gene: TRBV29-1
d_gene: .
CDR3aa: CSVAVSGANVLTF
CDR3nt: TGCAGCGTTGCTGTCTCTGGGGCCAACGTCCTGACTTTC

j_gene: TRBJ1-2
abundance: .
v_gene: TRBV4-2
d_gene: TRBD1
CDR3aa: CASSQELGTGGGGYGYTF
CDR3nt: TGTGCCAGCAGCCAAGAATTGGGGACAGGGGGCGGGGGCTATGGCTACACCTTC

j_gene: TRBJ1-1
abundance: .
v_gene: TRBV4-3
d_gene: .
CDR3aa: CASSQGSVNTEAFF
CDR3nt: TGCGCCAGCAGCCAGGGGAGTGTGAACACTGAAGCTTTCTTT

j_gene: TRBJ2-5
abundance: .
v_gene: TRBV6-2/TRBV6-3
d_gene: TRBD2
CDR3aa: CASSYSKRGPPETQYF
CDR3nt: TGTGCCAGCAGTTACTCGAAGCGGGGGCCCCCGGAGACCCAGTACTTC

j_gene: TRBJ2-7
abundance: .
v_gene: TRBV11-2
d_gene: TRBD2
CDR3aa: CASSLPASGSYEQYF
CDR3nt: TGTGCCAGCAGCTTACCGGCTAGCGGATCCTACGAGCAGTACTTC

j_gene: TRBJ2-1
abundance: .
v_gene: TRBV19
d_gene: .
CDR3aa: CASSKEGLYNEQFF
CDR3nt: TGTGCCAGTAGTAAGGAGGGGCTATACAATGAGCAGTTCTTC

j_gene: TRBJ1-6
abundance: .
v_gene: TRBV28
d_gene: .
CDR3aa: CAGSTVRSPLHF
CDR3nt: TGTGCCGGGTCGACAGTCCGTTCACCCCTCCACTTT

j_gene: TRBJ1-5
abundance: .
v_gene: TRBV19
d_gene: TRBD1
CDR3aa: CASSMRRGDQPQHF
CDR3nt: TGTGCCAGTAGTATGCGCAGGGGGGATCAGCCCCAGCATTTT

j_gene: TRBJ2-7
abundance: .
v_gene: TRBV20-1
d_gene: TRBD1
CDR3aa: CSASSDRGRSLVHEQYF
CDR3nt: TGCAGTGCCAGTTCCGACAGGGGGCGGTCTCTTGTGCACGAGCAGTACTTC

j_gene: TRBJ1-3
abundance: .
v_gene: TRBV6-5
d_gene: .
CDR3aa: CASSYSRGRNTIYF
CDR3nt: TGTGCCAGCAGTTACTCGCGGGGCAGAAACACCATATATTTT

j_gene: TRBJ2-7
abundance: once
v_gene: TRBV6-5
d_gene: .
CDR3aa: CASSYGAGSFGYEQYF
CDR3nt: TGTGCCAGCAGTTACGGGGCAGGGTCATTCGGGTACGAGCAGTACTTC

j_gene: TRBJ1-2
abundance: .
v_gene: TRBV7-8
d_gene: .
CDR3aa: CASSLPDKAYGYTF
CDR3nt: TGTGCCAGCAGCTTGCCCGACAAGGCCTATGGCTACACCTTC

j_gene: TRBJ1-3
abundance: .
v_gene: TRBV10-3
d_gene: TRBD1
CDR3aa: CAINNRGLNSGNTIYF
CDR3nt: TGTGCCATCAACAACAGGGGACTTAATTCTGGAAACACCATATATTTT

j_gene: TRBJ1-5
abundance: .
v_gene: TRBV11-2
d_gene: .
CDR3aa: CASSLIGGQPQHF
CDR3nt: TGTGCCAGCAGCTTAATCGGGGGTCAGCCCCAGCATTTT

j_gene: TRBJ1-1
abundance: .
v_gene: TRBV7-2
d_gene: TRBD1
CDR3aa: CASSKQGRGEAFF
CDR3nt: TGTGCCAGCAGCAAACAGGGGAGAGGTGAAGCTTTCTTT

j_gene: TRBJ1-5
abundance: .
v_gene: TRBV6-5
d_gene: .
CDR3aa: CASKQGHNQPQHF
CDR3nt: TGTGCCAGCAAACAGGGACACAATCAGCCCCAGCATTTT

j_gene: TRBJ2-3
abundance: once
v_gene: TRBV7-2
d_gene: .
CDR3aa: CASSPLPDYKSADTQYF
CDR3nt: TGTGCCAGCAGCCCGCTCCCGGACTACAAGTCAGCAGATACGCAGTATTTT

j_gene: TRBJ1-2
abundance: few
v_gene: TRBV4-3
d_gene: TRBD1
CDR3aa: CASSPGQGSHYGYTF
CDR3nt: TGCGCCAGCAGCCCAGGACAGGGGTCGCACTATGGCTACACCTTC

j_gene: TRBJ2-7
abundance: .
v_gene: TRBV6-5
d_gene: .
CDR3aa: CASSYGQRASYEQYF
CDR3nt: TGTGCCAGCAGTTACGGACAGCGAGCATCCTACGAGCAGTACTTC

j_gene: TRBJ1-2
abundance: .
v_gene: TRBV30
d_gene: TRBD1
CDR3aa: CAWSAPRKGADYGYTF
CDR3nt: TGTGCCTGGAGTGCCCCCCGGAAGGGGGCAGACTATGGCTACACCTTC

j_gene: TRBJ2-7
abundance: .
v_gene: TRBV9
d_gene: .
CDR3aa: CASSEGVF
CDR3nt: TGTGCCAGCAGTGAAGGGGTTTTC

j_gene: TRBJ1-6
abundance: few
v_gene: TRBV9
d_gene: .
CDR3aa: CASSVGGSSYNSPLHF
CDR3nt: TGTGCCAGCAGCGTAGGAGGCAGCTCCTATAATTCACCCCTCCACTTT

j_gene: TRBJ1-5
abundance: .
v_gene: TRBV15
d_gene: .
CDR3aa: CATSRETGSHQPQHF
CDR3nt: TGTGCCACCAGCAGAGAGACTGGTTCTCATCAGCCCCAGCATTTT

j_gene: TRBJ2-1
abundance: .
v_gene: TRBV10-1
d_gene: TRBD1
CDR3aa: CASSESGTEGWNEQFF
CDR3nt: TGCGCCAGCAGTGAGTCGGGGACAGAGGGCTGGAATGAGCAGTTCTTC

j_gene: TRBJ2-3
abundance: .
v_gene: TRBV2
d_gene: .
CDR3aa: CASSGQVTSTDTQYF
CDR3nt: TGTGCCAGCAGCGGCCAGGTTACTAGCACAGATACGCAGTATTTT

j_gene: TRBJ1-4
abundance: .
v_gene: TRBV9
d_gene: .
CDR3aa: CASSERTGNEKLFF
CDR3nt: TGTGCCAGCAGCGAGAGGACTGGGAATGAAAAACTGTTTTTT

j_gene: TRBJ1-3
abundance: .
v_gene: TRBV5-4
d_gene: .
CDR3aa: CASSTGVGNTIYF
CDR3nt: TGTGCCAGCAGCACGGGGGTCGGAAACACCATATATTTT

j_gene: TRBJ2-2
abundance: .
v_gene: TRBV6-5
d_gene: .
CDR3aa: CASSYSRYTGELFF
CDR3nt: TGTGCCAGCAGTTACTCTAGATACACCGGGGAGCTGTTTTTT

j_gene: TRBJ2-5
abundance: .
v_gene: TRBV4-3
d_gene: TRBD2
CDR3aa: CASSQEGAGGIETQYF
CDR3nt: TGCGCCAGCAGCCAAGAAGGAGCGGGGGGTATAGAGACCCAGTACTTC

j_gene: TRBJ2-5
abundance: .
v_gene: TRBV5-1
d_gene: TRBD1
CDR3aa: CASSSTTILQGGNVETQYF
CDR3nt: TGCGCCAGCAGCTCAACCACAATCTTACAGGGGGGTAATGTTGAGACCCAGTACTTC

j_gene: TRBJ2-1
abundance: .
v_gene: TRBV7-3
d_gene: TRBD2
CDR3aa: CASSVVGGISYNEQFF
CDR3nt: TGTGCCAGCAGTGTTGTCGGGGGGATCTCCTACAATGAGCAGTTCTTC